This entry describes one TCR beta chain. Its specificity is unknown. This entry belongs to a study of graft-versus-host responses after intestinal transplantation. Study in general: Transplants were multivisceral, liver-intestinal, or isolated intestinal. All recipients got anti-thymocyte globulin induction, then tacrolimus and steroids for approximately 3 years.

Findings of the study overall: Within allografts, high graft-versus-host to host-versus-graft clonal ratios were seen among patients with graft-donor T cell macrochimerism.

V lost 4 bases, J lost 2 bases, and 5 bases stayed unmatched. Per germline, CDR1 ENHRY and CDR2 SYGVKD. The CDR3 is made up of 14 amino acids. Sequenced by immunoSEQ multiplex PCR; TCRdb stores in-frame clones only, minus some. The sample lists tens of thousands of clones, approximately 91% occurring once. The chain links TRBV10-3 to TRBJ2-7; 7 nucleotides align to TRBD2. The sequencing here drew on unstimulated CD4+ T cells sorted from spleen or lymph node cells, taken before transplant. The TCR was taken from a human donor who was the organ donor for an intestinal transplant. The CDR3 protein is CAISVSGRTYEQYF. In DNA form, the CDR3 reads TGTGCCATCAGTGTTTCCGGGAGGACCTACGAGCAGTACTTC.